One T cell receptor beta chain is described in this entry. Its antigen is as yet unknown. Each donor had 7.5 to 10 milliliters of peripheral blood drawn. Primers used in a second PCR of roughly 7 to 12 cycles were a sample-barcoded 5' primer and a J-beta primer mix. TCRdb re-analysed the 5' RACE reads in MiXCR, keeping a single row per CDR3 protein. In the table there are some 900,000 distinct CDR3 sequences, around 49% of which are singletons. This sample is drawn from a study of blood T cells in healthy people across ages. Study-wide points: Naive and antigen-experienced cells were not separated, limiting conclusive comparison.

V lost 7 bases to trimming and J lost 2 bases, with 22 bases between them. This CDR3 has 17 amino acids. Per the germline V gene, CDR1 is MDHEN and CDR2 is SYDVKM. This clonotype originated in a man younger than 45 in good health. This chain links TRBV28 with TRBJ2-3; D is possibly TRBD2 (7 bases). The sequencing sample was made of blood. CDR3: CASNQGGGGLDTDTQYF. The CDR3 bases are TGTGCCAGCAACCAAGGGGGGGGGGGATTGGACACAGATACGCAGTATTTT.